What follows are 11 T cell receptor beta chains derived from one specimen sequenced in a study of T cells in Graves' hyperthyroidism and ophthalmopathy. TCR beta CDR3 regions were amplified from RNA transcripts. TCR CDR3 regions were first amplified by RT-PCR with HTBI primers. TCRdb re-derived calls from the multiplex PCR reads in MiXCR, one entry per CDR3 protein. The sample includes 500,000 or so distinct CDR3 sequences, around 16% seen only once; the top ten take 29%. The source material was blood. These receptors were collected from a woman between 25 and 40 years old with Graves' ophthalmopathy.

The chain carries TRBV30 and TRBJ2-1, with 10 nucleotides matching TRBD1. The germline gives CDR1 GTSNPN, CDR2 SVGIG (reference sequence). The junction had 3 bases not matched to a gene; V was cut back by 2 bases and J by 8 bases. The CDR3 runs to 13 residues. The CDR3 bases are TGTGCCTGGAGTCTCGGACAGGGGGATGAGCAGTTCTTC. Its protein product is CAWSLGQGDEQFF.

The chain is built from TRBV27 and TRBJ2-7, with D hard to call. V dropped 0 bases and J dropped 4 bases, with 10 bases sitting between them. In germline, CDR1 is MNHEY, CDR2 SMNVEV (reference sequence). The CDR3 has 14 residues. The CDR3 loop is CASSLSDSSYEQYF. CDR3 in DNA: TGTGCCAGCAGTTTATCCGACTCCTCATACGAGCAGTACTTC.

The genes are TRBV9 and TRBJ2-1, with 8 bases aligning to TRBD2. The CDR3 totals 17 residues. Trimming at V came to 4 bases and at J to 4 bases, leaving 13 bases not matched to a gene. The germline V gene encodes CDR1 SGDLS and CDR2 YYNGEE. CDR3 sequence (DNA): TGTGCCAGCAGCCCCCCACTGTGGCGGGAGGCTTACAATGAGCAGTTCTTC. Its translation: CASSPPLWREAYNEQFF.

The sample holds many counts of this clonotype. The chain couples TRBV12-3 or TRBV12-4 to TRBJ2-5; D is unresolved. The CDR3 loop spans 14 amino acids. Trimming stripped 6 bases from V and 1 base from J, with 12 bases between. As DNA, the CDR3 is TGTGCCAGCAGCTTATTTGGTGGCCAAGAGACCCAGTACTTC. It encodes CASSLFGGQETQYF.

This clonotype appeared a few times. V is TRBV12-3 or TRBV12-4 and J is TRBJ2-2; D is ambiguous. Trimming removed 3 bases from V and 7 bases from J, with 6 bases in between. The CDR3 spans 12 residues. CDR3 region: CASSFEVGELFF. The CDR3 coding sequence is TGTGCCAGCAGTTTTGAGGTCGGGGAGCTGTTTTTT.

The CDR3 loop reads CATRGTMDEQFF. As DNA, the CDR3 is TGTGCCACAAGGGGGACGATGGATGAGCAGTTCTTC. The chain couples TRBV25-1 to TRBJ2-1; TRBD1 might be the D (6 bases). CDR1 and CDR2 (germline): MGHDK, SYGVNS. The CDR3 has 12 residues. Trimming shortened V by 10 bases and J by 8 bases, and 15 bases separated the two germline ends.

CDR3 DNA: TGCAGCGTTTTGCGGCAGGCCCCAGCTTACGAGCAGTACTTC. Translation: CSVLRQAPAYEQYF. V gene TRBV29-1 combines with J gene TRBJ2-7, with no clear D. V gave up 5 bases and J gave up 4 bases, with 18 bases separating them. The CDR3 length is 14 residues. CDR1 and CDR2 from the germline V gene are SQVTM and ANQGSEA.

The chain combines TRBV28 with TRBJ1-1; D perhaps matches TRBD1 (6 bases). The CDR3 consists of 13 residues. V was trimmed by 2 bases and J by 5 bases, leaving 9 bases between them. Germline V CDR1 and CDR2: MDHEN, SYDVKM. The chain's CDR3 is CASSLAGETEAFF. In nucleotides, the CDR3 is TGTGCCAGCAGTTTAGCAGGGGAGACTGAAGCTTTCTTT. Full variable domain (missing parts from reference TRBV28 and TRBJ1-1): DVKVTQSSRYLVKRTGEKVFLECVQDMDHENMFWYRQDPGLGLRLIYFSYDVKMKEKGDIPEGYSVSREKKERFSLILESASTNQTSMYLCASSLAGETEAFFGQGTRLTVV.

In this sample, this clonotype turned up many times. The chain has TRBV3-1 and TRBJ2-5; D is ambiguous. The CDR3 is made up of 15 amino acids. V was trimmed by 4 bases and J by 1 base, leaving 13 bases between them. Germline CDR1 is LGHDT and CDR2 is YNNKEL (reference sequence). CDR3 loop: CASSPQATLQETQYF. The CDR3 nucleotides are TGTGCCAGCAGCCCTCAGGCCACTCTCCAAGAGACCCAGTACTTC.

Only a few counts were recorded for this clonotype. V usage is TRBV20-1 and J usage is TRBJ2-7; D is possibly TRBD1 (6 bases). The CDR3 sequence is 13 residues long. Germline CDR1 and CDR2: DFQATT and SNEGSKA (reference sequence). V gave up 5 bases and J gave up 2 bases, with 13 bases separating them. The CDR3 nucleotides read TGCAGTGCTGTCGGGGACACCGCCTACGAGCAGTACTTC. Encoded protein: CSAVGDTAYEQYF.

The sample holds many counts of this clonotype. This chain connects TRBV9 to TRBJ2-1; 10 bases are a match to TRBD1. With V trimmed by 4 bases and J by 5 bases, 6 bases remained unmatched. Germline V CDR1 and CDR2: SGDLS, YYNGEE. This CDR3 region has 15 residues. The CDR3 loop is CASSPSGTGDNEQFF. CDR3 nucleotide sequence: TGTGCCAGCAGCCCAAGCGGGACAGGGGACAATGAGCAGTTCTTC.